Listed below are T cell receptor beta chains from one sample, sequenced in a study of T cell changes during pregnancy in multiple sclerosis. Profiled with immunoSEQ multiplex PCR; TCRdb holds only in-frame clones, not every one. Of some 80,000 clones in the sample, 94% were seen once. The starting material was CD4+ T cells from peripheral blood mononuclear cells, obtained after pregnancy. These receptor sequences come from a female donor with multiple sclerosis, enrolled in a pregnancy study. The CDR3 runs from the conserved cysteine through the conserved F or W. The order of the fields is D gene, J gene, CDR3 length, V gene, clone size, CDR3 protein, CDR3 DNA. A D gene is named only where the DNA matches it firmly. Size tells how often a clone was seen (once, few, many) or the class of an expanded clone, and some rows leave it out.

d_call: TRBD2
j_call: TRBJ2-7
cdr3_length: 18
v_call: TRBV7-8
clone_size: NA
cdr3_aa: CASSLGSLAGGLYYEQYF
cdr3_nt: TGTGCCAGCAGCTTAGGTTCCCTAGCGGGAGGGCTTTACTACGAGCAGTACTTC

d_call: TRBD2
j_call: TRBJ2-1
cdr3_length: 17
v_call: TRBV4-2
clone_size: NA
cdr3_aa: CASSHPPSGRVNNEQFF
cdr3_nt: TGTGCCAGCAGCCATCCCCCTTCCGGGAGGGTTAACAATGAGCAGTTCTTC

d_call: TRBD2
j_call: TRBJ2-5
cdr3_length: 14
v_call: TRBV5-1
clone_size: NA
cdr3_aa: CASSFGLARETQYF
cdr3_nt: TGCGCCAGCAGCTTCGGACTAGCGAGGGAGACCCAGTACTTC

d_call: NA
j_call: TRBJ2-1
cdr3_length: 14
v_call: TRBV7-9
clone_size: NA
cdr3_aa: CASSPGSVYNEQFF
cdr3_nt: TGTGCCAGCAGCCCCGGTTCCGTATACAATGAGCAGTTCTTC

d_call: NA
j_call: TRBJ2-1
cdr3_length: 11
v_call: TRBV2
clone_size: NA
cdr3_aa: CASTLAAPQFF
cdr3_nt: TGTGCCAGCACGCTAGCCGCCCCCCAGTTCTTC

d_call: TRBD2
j_call: TRBJ2-2
cdr3_length: 16
v_call: TRBV9
clone_size: NA
cdr3_aa: CASSVGLAGATGELFF
cdr3_nt: TGTGCCAGCAGCGTAGGACTAGCGGGGGCCACCGGGGAGCTGTTTTTT

d_call: TRBD2
j_call: TRBJ2-7
cdr3_length: 17
v_call: TRBV5-4
clone_size: NA
cdr3_aa: CASSFARGLAGPYEQYF
cdr3_nt: TGTGCCAGCAGCTTCGCCAGGGGCCTAGCGGGACCTTACGAGCAGTACTTC

d_call: NA
j_call: TRBJ1-1
cdr3_length: 15
v_call: TRBV5-4
clone_size: NA
cdr3_aa: CASSLEGPRNTEAFF
cdr3_nt: TGTGCCAGCAGCTTGGAGGGGCCTCGAAATACTGAAGCTTTCTTT

d_call: TRBD1
j_call: TRBJ2-1
cdr3_length: 18
v_call: TRBV11-2
clone_size: NA
cdr3_aa: CASSSPHPRDRGRNEQFF
cdr3_nt: TGTGCCAGCAGCTCCCCTCACCCCCGGGACAGGGGGCGTAATGAGCAGTTCTTC

d_call: NA
j_call: TRBJ1-1
cdr3_length: 16
v_call: TRBV4-3
clone_size: once
cdr3_aa: CASSQEPSAGFAEAFF
cdr3_nt: TGCGCCAGCAGCCAAGAACCGTCAGCGGGGTTTGCTGAAGCTTTCTTT

d_call: TRBD1
j_call: TRBJ2-7
cdr3_length: 18
v_call: TRBV28
clone_size: NA
cdr3_aa: CASRARDSAVPTDYEQYF
cdr3_nt: TGTGCCAGCAGGGCTCGGGACAGCGCAGTTCCCACCGACTACGAGCAGTACTTC